This T cell receptor beta chain is drawn from a study of blood T cell repertoires in COVID-19. The CDR3 runs to 11 residues. CDR1 is MDHEN and CDR2 is SYDVKM in the germline V gene. After removal of 10 bases from V and 11 bases from J, the junction contained 7 bases not matched to a gene. Assay used: immunoSEQ multiplex PCR; TCRdb lists only in-frame clones, some missing. The table includes about 230,000 clones, roughly 90% detected once. Recruitment covered about 25 US areas and drew participants whose ages spanned roughly 18 to 100 years. The sample taken for sequencing was PBMCs or T cells enriched from blood (not recorded which). The V call is TRBV28, the J call TRBJ1-5; 8 positions agree with TRBD1. The receptor's source is a woman in her twenties or thirties with acute COVID-19. The CDR3 DNA follows: TGTGCCACCTCCAGGGGGCGCACCCAGCATTTT. It codes for CATSRGRTQHF.